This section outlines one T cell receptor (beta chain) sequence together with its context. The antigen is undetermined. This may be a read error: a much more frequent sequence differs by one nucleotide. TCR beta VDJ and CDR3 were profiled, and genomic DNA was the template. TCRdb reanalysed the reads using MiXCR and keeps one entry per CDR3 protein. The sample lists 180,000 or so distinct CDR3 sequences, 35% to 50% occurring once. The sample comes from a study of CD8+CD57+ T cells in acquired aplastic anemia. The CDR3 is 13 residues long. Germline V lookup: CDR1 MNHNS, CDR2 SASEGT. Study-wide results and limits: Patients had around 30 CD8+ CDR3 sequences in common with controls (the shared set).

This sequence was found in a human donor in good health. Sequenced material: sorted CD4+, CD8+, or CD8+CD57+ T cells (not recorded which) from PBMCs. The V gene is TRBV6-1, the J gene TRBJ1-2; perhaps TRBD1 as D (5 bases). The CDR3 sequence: CASSEGLGRGCTF. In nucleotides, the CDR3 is TGTGCCAGCAGTGAAGGTCTGGGACGGGGCTGCACCTTC.